This TCR beta chain is drawn from a study of T cell responses to AZD1222 COVID-19 vaccine. Study-wide results and limits: As reported, nearly half of all spike-specific TCRs target variant regions that are unmutated.

V was clipped by 4 bases and J by 1 base; unmatched bases: 7. The CDR3 is 16 amino acids. Germline CDR1 and CDR2: LNHDA and SQIVND (reference sequence). Assay: immunoSEQ multiplex PCR; the TCRdb copy retains only in-frame clones and omits some. The sample includes roughly 270,000 clones, around 93% of them seen just once. To note about this clone: Its target is not known.

The analysis combined second doses at about 4 or about 12 weeks. The sequencing used peripheral blood, collected 28 days after the second AZD1222 dose. The sequence derives from an adult who received the AZD1222 COVID-19 vaccine. The V gene is TRBV19, the J gene TRBJ1-2, with 9 bases identical to TRBD1. CDR3 in DNA: TGTGCCAGTAGTACCCCCCGGACAGGGGATAACTATGGCTACACCTTC. Amino acid sequence: CASSTPRTGDNYGYTF.